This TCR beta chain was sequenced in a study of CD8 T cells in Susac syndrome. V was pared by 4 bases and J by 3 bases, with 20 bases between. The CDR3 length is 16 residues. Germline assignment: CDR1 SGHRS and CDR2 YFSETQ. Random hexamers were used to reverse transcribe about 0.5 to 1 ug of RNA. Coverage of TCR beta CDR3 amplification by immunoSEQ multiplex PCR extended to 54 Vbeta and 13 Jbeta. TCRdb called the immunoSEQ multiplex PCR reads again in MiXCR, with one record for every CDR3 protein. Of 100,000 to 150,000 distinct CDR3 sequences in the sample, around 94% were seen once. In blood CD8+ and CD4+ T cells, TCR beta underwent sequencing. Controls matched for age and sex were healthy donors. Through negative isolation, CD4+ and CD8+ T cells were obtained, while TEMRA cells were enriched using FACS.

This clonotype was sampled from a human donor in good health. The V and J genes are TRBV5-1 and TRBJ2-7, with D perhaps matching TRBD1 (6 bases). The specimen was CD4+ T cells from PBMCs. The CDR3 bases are TGCGCCAGCAGCAATTCACAGGGAAATGGGAACTACGAGCAGTACTTC. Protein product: CASSNSQGNGNYEQYF.